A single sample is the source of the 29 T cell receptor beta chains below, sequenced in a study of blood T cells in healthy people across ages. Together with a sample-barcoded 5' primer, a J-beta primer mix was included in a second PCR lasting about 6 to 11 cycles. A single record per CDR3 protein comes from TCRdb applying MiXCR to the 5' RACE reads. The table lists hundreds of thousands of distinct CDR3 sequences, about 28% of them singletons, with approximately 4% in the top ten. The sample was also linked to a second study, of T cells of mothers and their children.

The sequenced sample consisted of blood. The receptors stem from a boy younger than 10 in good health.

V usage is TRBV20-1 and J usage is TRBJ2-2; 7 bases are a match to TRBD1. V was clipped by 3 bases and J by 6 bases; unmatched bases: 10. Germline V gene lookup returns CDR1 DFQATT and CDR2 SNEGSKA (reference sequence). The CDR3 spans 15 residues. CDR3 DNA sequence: TGCAGTGCTAGGCCGGGACAGAAAGGGTCCGGGGAGCTGTTTTTT. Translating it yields CSARPGQKGSGELFF.

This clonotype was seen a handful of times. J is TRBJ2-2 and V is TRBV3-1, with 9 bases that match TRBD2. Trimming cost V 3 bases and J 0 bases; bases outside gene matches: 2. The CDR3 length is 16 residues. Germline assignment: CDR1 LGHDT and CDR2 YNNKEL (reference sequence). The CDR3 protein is CASSQIAGANTGELFF. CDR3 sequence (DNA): TGTGCCAGCAGCCAGATAGCGGGGGCGAACACCGGGGAGCTGTTTTTT. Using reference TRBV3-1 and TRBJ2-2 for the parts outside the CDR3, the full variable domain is DTAVSQTPKYLVTQMGNDKSIKCEQNLGHDTMYWYKQDSKKFLKIMFSYNNKELIINETVPNRFSPKSPDKAHLNLHINSLELGDSAVYFCASSQIAGANTGELFFGEGSRLTVL.

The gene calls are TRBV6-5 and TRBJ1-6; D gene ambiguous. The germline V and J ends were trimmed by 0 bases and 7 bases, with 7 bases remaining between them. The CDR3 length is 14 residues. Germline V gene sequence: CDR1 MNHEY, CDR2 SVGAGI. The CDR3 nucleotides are TGTGCCAGCAGTTACTCGATCAGAAATTCACCCCTCCACTTT. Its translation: CASSYSIRNSPLHF.

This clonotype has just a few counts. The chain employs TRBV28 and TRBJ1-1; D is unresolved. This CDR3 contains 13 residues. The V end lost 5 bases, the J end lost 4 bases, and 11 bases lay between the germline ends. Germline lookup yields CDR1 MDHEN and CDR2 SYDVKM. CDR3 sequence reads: CASSPPQPTEAFF. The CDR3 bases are TGTGCCAGCAGTCCCCCCCAGCCCACTGAAGCTTTCTTT.

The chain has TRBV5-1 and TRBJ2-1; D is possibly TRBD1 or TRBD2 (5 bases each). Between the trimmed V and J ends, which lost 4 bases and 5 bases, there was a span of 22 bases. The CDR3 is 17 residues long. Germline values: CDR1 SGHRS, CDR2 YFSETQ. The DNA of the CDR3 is TGCGCCAGCAGCCAAGACCCCCGGGACCCAGGGCACAATGAGCAGTTCTTC. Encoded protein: CASSQDPRDPGHNEQFF.

The CDR3 DNA reads TGCGCCAGCAGCTACAACAGGGAACGCTACACCTTC. This encodes CASSYNRERYTF. The chain joins TRBV5-1 to TRBJ1-2, with a possible D match to TRBD1 (6 bases). CDR1 and CDR2 (germline): SGHRS, YFSETQ. V lost 3 bases, J lost 9 bases, and 12 bases lay in between. CDR3 size: 12 residues.

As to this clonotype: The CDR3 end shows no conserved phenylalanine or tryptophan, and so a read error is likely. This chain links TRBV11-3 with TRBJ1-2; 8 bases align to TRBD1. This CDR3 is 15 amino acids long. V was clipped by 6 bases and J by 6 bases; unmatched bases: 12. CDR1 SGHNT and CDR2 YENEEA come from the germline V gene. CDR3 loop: CASRRNLGQADGYTV. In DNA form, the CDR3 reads TGTGCCAGCAGGCGAAATCTGGGACAGGCGGATGGCTACACCGTC.

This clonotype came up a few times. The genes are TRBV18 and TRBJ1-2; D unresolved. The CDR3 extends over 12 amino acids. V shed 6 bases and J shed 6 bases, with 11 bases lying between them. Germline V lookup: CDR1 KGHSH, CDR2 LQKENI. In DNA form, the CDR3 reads TGTGCCAGCTCGAGGTTCAAGGATGGCTACACCTTC. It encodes CASSRFKDGYTF.

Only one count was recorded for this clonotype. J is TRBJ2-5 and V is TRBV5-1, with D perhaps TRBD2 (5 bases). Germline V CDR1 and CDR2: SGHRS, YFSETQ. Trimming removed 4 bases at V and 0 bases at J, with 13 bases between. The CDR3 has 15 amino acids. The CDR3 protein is CASSLGTGNQETQYF. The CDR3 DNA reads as TGCGCCAGCAGCCTGGGAACCGGGAACCAAGAGACCCAGTACTTC.

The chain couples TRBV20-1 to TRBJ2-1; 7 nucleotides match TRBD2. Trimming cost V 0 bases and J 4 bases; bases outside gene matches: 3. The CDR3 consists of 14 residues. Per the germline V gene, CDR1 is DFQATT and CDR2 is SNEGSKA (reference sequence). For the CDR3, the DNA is TGCAGTGCTAGAGAAGCGGGATTATACAATGAGCAGTTCTTC. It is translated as CSAREAGLYNEQFF.

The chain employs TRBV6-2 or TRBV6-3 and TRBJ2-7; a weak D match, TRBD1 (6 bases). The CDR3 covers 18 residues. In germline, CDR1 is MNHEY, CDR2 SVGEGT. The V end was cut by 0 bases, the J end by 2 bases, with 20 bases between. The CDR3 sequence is CASSYSKFQDSRPYEQYF. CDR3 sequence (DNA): TGTGCCAGCAGTTACTCAAAGTTCCAGGACAGTCGACCCTACGAGCAGTACTTC.

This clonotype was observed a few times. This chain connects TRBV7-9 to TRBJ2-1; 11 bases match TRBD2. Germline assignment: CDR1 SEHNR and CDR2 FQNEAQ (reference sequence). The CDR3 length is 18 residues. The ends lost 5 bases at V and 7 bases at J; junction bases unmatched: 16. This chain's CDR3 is CASSPSLASGGKGNEQFF. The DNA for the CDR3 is TGTGCCAGCAGCCCTAGCCTCGCTAGCGGGGGGAAAGGGAATGAGCAGTTCTTC.

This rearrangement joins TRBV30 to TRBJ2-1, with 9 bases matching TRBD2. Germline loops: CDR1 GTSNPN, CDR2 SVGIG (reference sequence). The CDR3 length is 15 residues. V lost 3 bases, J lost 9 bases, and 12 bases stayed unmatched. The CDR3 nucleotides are TGTGCCTGGAGGCCAGTGGCGGGAGGGAATCCTGAGCAGTTCTTC. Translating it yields CAWRPVAGGNPEQFF.

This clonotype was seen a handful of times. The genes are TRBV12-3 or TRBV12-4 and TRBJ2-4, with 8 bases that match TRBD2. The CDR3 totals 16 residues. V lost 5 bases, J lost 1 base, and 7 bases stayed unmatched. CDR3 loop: CASSDGGAGAKNIQYF. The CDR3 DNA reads TGTGCCAGCAGTGACGGGGGGGCCGGTGCCAAAAACATTCAGTACTTC.

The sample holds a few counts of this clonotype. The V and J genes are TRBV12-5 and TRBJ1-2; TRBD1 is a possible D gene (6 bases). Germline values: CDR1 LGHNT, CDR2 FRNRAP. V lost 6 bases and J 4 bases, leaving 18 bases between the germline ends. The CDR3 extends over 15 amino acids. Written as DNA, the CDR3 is TGTGCTAGTGGAAATAGTCAACTGACAGGCTATGGCTACACCTTC. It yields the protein CASGNSQLTGYGYTF. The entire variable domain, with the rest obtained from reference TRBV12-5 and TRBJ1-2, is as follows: DARVTQTPRHKVTEMGQEVTMRCQPILGHNTVFWYRQTMMQGLELLAYFRNRAPLDDSGMPKDRFSAEMPDATLATLKIQPSEPRDSAVYFCASGNSQLTGYGYTFGSGTRLTVV.

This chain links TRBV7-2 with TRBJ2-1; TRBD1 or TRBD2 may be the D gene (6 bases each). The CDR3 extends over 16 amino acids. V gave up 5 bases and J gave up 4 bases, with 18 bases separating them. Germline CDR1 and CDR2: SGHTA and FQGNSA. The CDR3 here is CASSRRGGGGYNEQFF. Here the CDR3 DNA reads TGTGCCAGCAGCCGCAGGGGCGGAGGGGGTTACAATGAGCAGTTCTTC.

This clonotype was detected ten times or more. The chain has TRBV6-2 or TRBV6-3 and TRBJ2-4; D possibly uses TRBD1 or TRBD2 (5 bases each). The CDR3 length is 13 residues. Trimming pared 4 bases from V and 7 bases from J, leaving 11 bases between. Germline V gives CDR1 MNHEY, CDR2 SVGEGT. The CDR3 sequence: CASSSLGTNIQYF. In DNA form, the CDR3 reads TGTGCCAGCAGTTCGTTAGGGACCAACATTCAGTACTTC.

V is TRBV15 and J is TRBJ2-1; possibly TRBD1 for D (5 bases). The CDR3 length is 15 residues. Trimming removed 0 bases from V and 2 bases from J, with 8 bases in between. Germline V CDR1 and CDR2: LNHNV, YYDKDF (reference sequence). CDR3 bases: TGTGCCACCAGCAGAGAACAGGACACCTACAATGAGCAGTTCTTC. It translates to CATSREQDTYNEQFF.

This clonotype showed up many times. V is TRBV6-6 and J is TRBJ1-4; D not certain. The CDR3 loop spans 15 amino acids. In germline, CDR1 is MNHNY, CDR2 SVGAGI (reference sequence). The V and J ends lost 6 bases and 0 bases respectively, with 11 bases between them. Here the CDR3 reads CASSQNLATNEKLFF. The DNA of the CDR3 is TGTGCCAGCAGCCAGAACCTTGCAACTAATGAAAAACTGTTTTTT.

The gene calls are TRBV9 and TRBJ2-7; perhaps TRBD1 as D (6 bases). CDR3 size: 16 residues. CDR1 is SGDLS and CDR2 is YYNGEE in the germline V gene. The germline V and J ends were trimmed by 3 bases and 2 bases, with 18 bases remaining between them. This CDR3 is CASSAETGTPTYEQYF. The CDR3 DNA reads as TGTGCCAGCAGCGCGGAAACCGGGACACCCACCTACGAGCAGTACTTC.

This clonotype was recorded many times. The CDR3: CASSLSATGQETQYF. The CDR3 region has the DNA TGTGCCAGCAGTTTATCGGCGACGGGACAAGAGACCCAGTACTTC. The rearrangement uses TRBV12-3 or TRBV12-4 and TRBJ2-5, with D perhaps matching TRBD2 (5 bases). The CDR3 sequence is 15 residues long. Trimming shortened V by 2 bases and J by 2 bases, and 12 bases separated the two germline ends.

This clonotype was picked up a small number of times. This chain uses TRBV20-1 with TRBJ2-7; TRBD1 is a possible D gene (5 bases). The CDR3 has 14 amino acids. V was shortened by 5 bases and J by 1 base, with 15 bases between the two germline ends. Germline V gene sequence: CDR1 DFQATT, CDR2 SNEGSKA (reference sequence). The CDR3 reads CSAPGQSPSYEQYF. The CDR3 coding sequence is TGCAGTGCTCCCGGACAAAGCCCATCCTACGAGCAGTACTTC.

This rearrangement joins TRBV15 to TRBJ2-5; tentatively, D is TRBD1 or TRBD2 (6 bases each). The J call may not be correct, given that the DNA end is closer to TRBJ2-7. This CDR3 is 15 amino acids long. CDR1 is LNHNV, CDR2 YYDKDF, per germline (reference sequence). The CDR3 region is CATSSGRRGAYEQYF. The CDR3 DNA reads TGTGCCACCAGCAGCGGGAGAAGGGGGGCCTACGAGCAGTACTTC.

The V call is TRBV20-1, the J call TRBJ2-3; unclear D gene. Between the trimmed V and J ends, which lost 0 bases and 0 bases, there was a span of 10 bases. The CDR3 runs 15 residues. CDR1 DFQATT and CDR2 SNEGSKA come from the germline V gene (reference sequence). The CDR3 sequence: CSARDRILSTDTQYF. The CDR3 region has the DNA TGCAGTGCTAGAGATCGGATCCTTAGCACAGATACGCAGTATTTT.

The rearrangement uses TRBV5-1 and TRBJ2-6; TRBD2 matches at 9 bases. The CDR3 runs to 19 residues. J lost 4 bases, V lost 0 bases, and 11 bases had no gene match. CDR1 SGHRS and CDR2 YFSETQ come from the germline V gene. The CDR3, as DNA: TGCGCCAGCAGCTTGGAAACTAGCGGGTCTAGAACCGGGGCCAACGTCCTGACTTTC. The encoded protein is CASSLETSGSRTGANVLTF.

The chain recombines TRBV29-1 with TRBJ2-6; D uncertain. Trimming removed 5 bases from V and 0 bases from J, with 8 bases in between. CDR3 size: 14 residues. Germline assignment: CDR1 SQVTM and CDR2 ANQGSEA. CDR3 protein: CSVTDGSGANVLTF. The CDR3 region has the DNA TGCAGCGTTACAGACGGCTCTGGGGCCAACGTCCTGACTTTC.

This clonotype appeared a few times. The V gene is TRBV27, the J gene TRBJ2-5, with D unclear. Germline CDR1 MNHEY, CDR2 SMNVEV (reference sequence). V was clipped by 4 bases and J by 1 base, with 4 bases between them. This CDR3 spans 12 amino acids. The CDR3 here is CASSSTQETQYF. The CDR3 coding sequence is TGTGCCAGCAGTTCAACCCAAGAGACCCAGTACTTC.

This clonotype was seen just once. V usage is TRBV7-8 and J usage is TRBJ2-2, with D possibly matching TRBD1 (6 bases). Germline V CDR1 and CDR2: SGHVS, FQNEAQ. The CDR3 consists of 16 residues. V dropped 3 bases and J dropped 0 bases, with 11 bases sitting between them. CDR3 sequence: CASSFRGSSNTGELFF. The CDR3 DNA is TGTGCCAGCAGCTTCAGGGGTTCATCGAACACCGGGGAGCTGTTTTTT.

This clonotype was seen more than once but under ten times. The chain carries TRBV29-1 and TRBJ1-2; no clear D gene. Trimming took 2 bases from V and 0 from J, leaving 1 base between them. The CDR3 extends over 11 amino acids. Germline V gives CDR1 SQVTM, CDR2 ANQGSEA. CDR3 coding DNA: TGCAGCGTTGAATCTAACTATGGCTACACCTTC. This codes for CSVESNYGYTF.